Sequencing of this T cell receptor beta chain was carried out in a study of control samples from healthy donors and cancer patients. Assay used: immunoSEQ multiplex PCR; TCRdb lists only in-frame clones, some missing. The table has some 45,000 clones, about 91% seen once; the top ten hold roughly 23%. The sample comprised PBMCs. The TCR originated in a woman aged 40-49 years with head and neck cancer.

The CDR3: CASSRRGRANTGELFF. The CDR3 DNA is TGTGCCAGCAGCCGCCGCGGGAGGGCGAACACCGGGGAGCTGTTTTTT. The chain employs TRBV7-8 and TRBJ2-2, with 9 bases fitting TRBD2. The CDR3 is made up of 16 amino acids. Germline values: CDR1 SGHVS, CDR2 FQNEAQ. V was clipped by 5 bases and J by 0 bases; unmatched bases: 4.